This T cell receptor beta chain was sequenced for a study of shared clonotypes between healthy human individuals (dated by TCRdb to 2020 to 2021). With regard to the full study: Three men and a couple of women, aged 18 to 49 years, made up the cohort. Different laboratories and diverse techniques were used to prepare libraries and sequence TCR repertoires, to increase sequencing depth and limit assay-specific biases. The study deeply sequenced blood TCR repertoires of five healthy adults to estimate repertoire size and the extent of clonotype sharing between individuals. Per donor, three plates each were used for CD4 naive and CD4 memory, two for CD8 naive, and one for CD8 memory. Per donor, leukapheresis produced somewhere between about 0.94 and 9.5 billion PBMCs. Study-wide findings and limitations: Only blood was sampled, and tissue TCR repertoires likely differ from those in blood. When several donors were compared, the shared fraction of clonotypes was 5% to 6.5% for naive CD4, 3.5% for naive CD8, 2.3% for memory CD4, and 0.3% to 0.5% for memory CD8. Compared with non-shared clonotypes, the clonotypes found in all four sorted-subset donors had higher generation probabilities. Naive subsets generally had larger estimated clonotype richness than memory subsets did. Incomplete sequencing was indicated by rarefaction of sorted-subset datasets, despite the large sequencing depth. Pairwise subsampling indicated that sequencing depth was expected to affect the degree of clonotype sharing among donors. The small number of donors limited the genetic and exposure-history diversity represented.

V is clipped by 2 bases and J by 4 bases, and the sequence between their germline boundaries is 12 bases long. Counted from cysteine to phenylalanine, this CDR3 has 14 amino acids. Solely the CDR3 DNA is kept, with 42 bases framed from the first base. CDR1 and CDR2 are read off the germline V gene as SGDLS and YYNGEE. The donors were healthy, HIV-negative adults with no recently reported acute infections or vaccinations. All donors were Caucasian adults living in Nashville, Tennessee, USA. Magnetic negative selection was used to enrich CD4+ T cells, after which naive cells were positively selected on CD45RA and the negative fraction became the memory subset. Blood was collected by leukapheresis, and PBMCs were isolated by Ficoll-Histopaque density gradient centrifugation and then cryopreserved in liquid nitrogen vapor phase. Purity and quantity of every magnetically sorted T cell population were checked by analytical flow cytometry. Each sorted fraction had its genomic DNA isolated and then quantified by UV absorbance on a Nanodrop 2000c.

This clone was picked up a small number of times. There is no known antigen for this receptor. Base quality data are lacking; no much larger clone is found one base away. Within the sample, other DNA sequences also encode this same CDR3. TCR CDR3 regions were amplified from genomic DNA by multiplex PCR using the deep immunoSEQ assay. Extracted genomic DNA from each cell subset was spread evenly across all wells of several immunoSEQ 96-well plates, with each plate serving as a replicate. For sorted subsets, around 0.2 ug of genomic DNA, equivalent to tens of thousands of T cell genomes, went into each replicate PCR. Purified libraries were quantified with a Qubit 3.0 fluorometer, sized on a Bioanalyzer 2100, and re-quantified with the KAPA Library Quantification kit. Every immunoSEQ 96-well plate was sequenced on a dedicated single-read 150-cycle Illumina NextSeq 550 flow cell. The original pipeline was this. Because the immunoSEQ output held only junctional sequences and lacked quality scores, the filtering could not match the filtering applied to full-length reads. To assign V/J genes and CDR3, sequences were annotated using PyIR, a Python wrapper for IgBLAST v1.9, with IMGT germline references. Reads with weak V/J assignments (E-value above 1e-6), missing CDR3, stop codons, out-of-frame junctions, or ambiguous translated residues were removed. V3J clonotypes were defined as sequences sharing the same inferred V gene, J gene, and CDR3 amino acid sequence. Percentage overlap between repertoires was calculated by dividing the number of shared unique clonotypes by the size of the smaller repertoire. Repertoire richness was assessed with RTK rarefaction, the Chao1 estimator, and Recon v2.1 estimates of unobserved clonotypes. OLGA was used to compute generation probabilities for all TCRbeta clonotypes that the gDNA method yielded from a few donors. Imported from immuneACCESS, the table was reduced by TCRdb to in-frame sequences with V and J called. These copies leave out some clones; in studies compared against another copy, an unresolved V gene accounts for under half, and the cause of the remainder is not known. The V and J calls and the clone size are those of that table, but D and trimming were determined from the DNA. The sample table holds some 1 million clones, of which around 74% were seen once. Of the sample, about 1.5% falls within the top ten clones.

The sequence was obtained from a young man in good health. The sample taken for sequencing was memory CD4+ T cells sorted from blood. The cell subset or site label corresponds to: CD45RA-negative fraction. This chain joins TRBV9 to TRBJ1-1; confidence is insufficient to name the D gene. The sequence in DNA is TGTGCCAGCAGCGTCGCCCCCTTGGGCACTGAAGCTTTCTTT. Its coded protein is CASSVAPLGTEAFF.